This T cell receptor beta chain was observed in a study of neurological immune-mediated disorders. Overall study findings and caveats: The absence of any CDR3 amino acid sequence shared by expanded clones across subjects suggests that repertoires were private in all groups.

Specified time point: longitudinal time-point 3. A total of 2 million PBMCs stored at -80 degrees C provided the unsorted libraries. The cDNA was synthesized by means of template-switch 5'RACE, which was carried out with 10-nucleotide random UMIs. TCRdb re-derived calls from the 5' RACE reads in MiXCR, one entry per CDR3 protein. The data hold around 100,000 distinct CDR3 sequences, with 10% to 12% observed a single time. This CDR3 region has 13 residues. Germline V lookup: CDR1 SGDLS, CDR2 YYNGEE. The V and J ends lost 3 bases and 6 bases, in that order; junction bases with no gene match: 3. This clonotype was recorded at least ten times. No antigen is known for it.

Sequencing used PBMCs. This TCR derives from a female donor with HTLV-1-associated myelopathy (HAM/TSP). This chain joins TRBV9 and TRBJ1-1; 9 bases align to TRBD1. CDR3: CASSADRGAEAFF. CDR3 in DNA: TGTGCCAGCAGCGCCGACAGGGGGGCTGAAGCTTTCTTT.